The clone carrying this TCR beta chain was observed at least ten times. The antigen is undetermined. The data were obtained in a study of breast tumors, draining lymph nodes, adjacent tissues. Findings of the study overall: Tumor repertoires ranked between lymph nodes and nontumor tissue in diversity, with V and J gene preferences. Tumor and nontumor repertoires were significantly more similar in luminal-like than in basal-like breast cancer. That most tumor T cells come from lymph nodes remained unproven.

TCRdb processed the multiplex PCR reads anew with MiXCR; each CDR3 protein has one entry. The sample consists of 30,000 to 40,000 distinct CDR3 sequences, 35% to 40% of them appearing once. The CDR3 covers 14 residues. V gave up 5 bases and J gave up 1 base, with 8 bases separating them. CDR1 and CDR2 (germline): KGHDR, SFDVKD. The chain recombines TRBV24-1 with TRBJ2-1; weak D call: TRBD1 (6 bases). Sequencing was done on a sample of breast tumor tissue. This receptor was identified in a female donor with breast cancer. Some clones in this sample may be carry-over from other donors' samples. In nucleotides, the CDR3 is TGTGCCACCAGTGCCGGACAGTCCTACAATGAGCAGTTCTTC. It encodes CATSAGQSYNEQFF.